The rows below give T cell receptor beta chains drawn from one sample of a study of CD8 T cells in ankylosing spondylitis. Via MiXCR, TCRdb re-called the 5' RACE reads, giving one row per CDR3 protein. The sample records about 300,000 distinct CDR3 sequences, 11% being singletons. The sequencing input was blood, either unsorted or a sorted T cell fraction (not recorded which). These receptors were obtained from a female donor with ankylosing spondylitis or in good health (not recorded which). Both conserved end residues are part of each CDR3. Each record gives: J gene, clone size, V gene, D gene, CDR3 protein, CDR3 DNA. D genes are given only for firm matches. The size entry is marked missing in some rows and otherwise reads once, few, many or a size class.

>TRBJ1-2|-|TRBV5-1|TRBD1
CATGTGPLEGYTF
TGCGCCACCGGGACAGGGCCCTTGGAAGGGTACACCTTC
>TRBJ1-2|few|TRBV20-1|TRBD1
CSARALQNRGIGGYTF
TGCAGTGCTAGAGCTTTACAGAACAGGGGTATTGGAGGCTACACCTTC
>TRBJ1-2|-|TRBV7-9|TRBD1
CASSFQGGNYGYTF
TGTGCCAGCAGCTTCCAGGGGGGCAACTATGGCTACACCTTC
>TRBJ2-1|few|TRBV20-1|TRBD2
CSARDLLRESYNEQFF
TGCAGTGCTAGAGATTTATTGCGGGAGAGTTACAATGAGCAGTTCTTC
>TRBJ2-1|few|TRBV12-5|TRBD2
CASVRTSGTNNEQFF
TGTGCTAGTGTTCGGACTAGCGGGACCAACAATGAGCAGTTCTTC
>TRBJ1-4|many|TRBV7-2|-
CASSSYSSEKLFF
TGTGCCAGCAGCTCTTATTCTTCGGAAAAACTGTTTTTT
>TRBJ2-7|few|TRBV28|-
CASSLGGRLNYEQYF
TGTGCCAGCAGTTTAGGGGGCCGGCTAAACTACGAGCAGTACTTC
>TRBJ2-2|many|TRBV7-6|-
CASSFPGNTGELFF
TGTGCCAGCAGCTTCCCGGGGAACACCGGGGAGCTGTTTTTT
>TRBJ1-1|-|TRBV7-6|TRBD1
CASSFPGQGSGAFF
TGTGCCAGCAGCTTCCCGGGACAGGGGTCCGGAGCTTTCTTT
>TRBJ2-6|-|TRBV5-1|-
CASAINSGANVLTF
TGCGCCAGCGCGATTAACTCTGGGGCCAACGTCCTGACTTTC
>TRBJ2-3|few|TRBV20-1|TRBD2
CSARGGLAGVITDTQYF
TGCAGTGCTAGAGGGGGACTAGCGGGAGTCATAACAGATACGCAGTATTTT
>TRBJ2-2|few|TRBV28|-
CASSFRTWELFF
TGTGCCAGCAGTTTTCGGACATGGGAGCTGTTTTTT
>TRBJ1-2|many|TRBV29-1|-
CSVQGLYGYTF
TGCAGCGTGCAGGGACTCTATGGCTACACCTTC
>TRBJ2-7|-|TRBV5-1|-
CASSLPNISQGQPDEQYF
TGCGCCAGCAGCTTACCTAATATTTCACAGGGCCAGCCAGACGAGCAGTACTTC
>TRBJ2-7|many|TRBV5-1|TRBD1
CASSHDRAYEQYF
TGCGCCAGCAGCCATGACAGGGCGTACGAGCAGTACTTC
>TRBJ1-5|many|TRBV6-2/TRBV6-3|-
CASSYGAGVNQPQHF
TGTGCCAGCAGTTACGGGGCAGGGGTTAATCAGCCCCAGCATTTT
>TRBJ2-3|-|TRBV10-3|-
CAISELGGVPGDTQYF
TGTGCCATCAGTGAGCTCGGGGGTGTCCCCGGGGATACGCAGTATTTT
>TRBJ2-7|many|TRBV29-1|-
CSLLTGFNEQYF
TGCAGCCTCTTGACCGGGTTCAACGAGCAGTACTTC
>TRBJ1-2|few|TRBV28|-
CASSYTGMVGKSGYTF
TGTGCCAGCAGTTACACAGGGATGGTAGGGAAGTCTGGCTACACCTTC
>TRBJ2-7|many|TRBV28|-
CASSQYRATLGYEQYF
TGTGCCAGCAGTCAATACCGGGCTACCTTGGGCTACGAGCAGTACTTC
>TRBJ2-3|many|TRBV29-1|TRBD2
CSAGGISTDTQYF
TGCAGCGCCGGGGGGATTAGCACAGATACGCAGTATTTT
>TRBJ1-1|many|TRBV5-1|-
CASSLAGTPYTEAFF
TGCGCCAGCAGCTTGGCCGGGACCCCGTACACTGAAGCTTTCTTT
>TRBJ2-7|many|TRBV20-1|TRBD2
CSAGLAGGEQYF
TGCAGTGCTGGACTAGCGGGAGGCGAGCAGTACTTC